The 30 T cell receptor beta chains presented below share a single source sample, sequenced in a study of T cells after yellow fever vaccination. A single record per CDR3 protein comes from TCRdb applying MiXCR to the 5' RACE reads. Of 620,000 or so distinct CDR3 sequences listed, around an eighth are singletons. The material was PBMCs, obtained on the day of the yellow fever booster vaccination. The receptors originated from a man in his thirties or forties who received the YFV17D yellow fever vaccine.

The J gene is TRBJ1-6, the V gene TRBV5-1; D may be TRBD1 (5 bases). CDR1 and CDR2 from the germline V gene are SGHRS and YFSETQ. Trimming removed 0 bases at V and 12 bases at J, with 16 bases between. CDR3 length equals 15 residues. CDR3 DNA: TGCGCCAGCAGCTTGGAGGCAGGGCGAAGAGAACCCCTCCACTTT. Protein: CASSLEAGRREPLHF. The full variable domain, in which reference TRBV5-1 and TRBJ1-6 provide the parts outside the CDR3, is KAGVTQTPRYLIKTRGQQVTLSCSPISGHRSVSWYQQTPGQGLQFLFEYFSETQRNKGNFPGRFSGRQFSNSRSEMNVSTLELGDSALYLCASSLEAGRREPLHFGNGTRLTVT.

This clonotype showed up just a few times. The V and J genes are TRBV4-3 and TRBJ1-5; the match to TRBD1 covers 7 bases. V dropped 4 bases and J dropped 5; count of bases not matched to a gene: 5. CDR1 and CDR2 from the germline V gene are LGHNA and YSLEER. The CDR3 has 14 residues. CDR3 sequence reads: CASSRDREDQPQHF. In DNA form, the CDR3 reads TGCGCCAGCAGCCGAGACAGGGAGGATCAGCCCCAGCATTTT.

This clonotype was observed a few times. The chain couples TRBV19 to TRBJ1-2, with a tentative D call TRBD1 (5 bases). This CDR3 has 14 amino acids. V was pared by 0 bases and J by 4 bases, with 9 bases between. From germline, CDR1 is LNHDA and CDR2 SQIVND (reference sequence). The CDR3 spells CASSIDLDTYGYTF. CDR3 DNA: TGTGCCAGTAGTATAGACCTGGACACCTATGGCTACACCTTC.

This clonotype occurred many times. The V and J genes are TRBV7-2 and TRBJ2-2; unclear D gene. Germline V CDR1 and CDR2: SGHTA, FQGNSA. The CDR3 is made up of 14 amino acids. V gave up 1 base and J gave up 5 bases, with 8 bases separating them. The CDR3 DNA reads as TGTGCCAGCAGCTTAGTAGGTGGAACCGGGGAGCTGTTTTTT. It yields the protein CASSLVGGTGELFF. The full variable domain, completed using reference TRBV7-2 and TRBJ2-2, is GAGVSQSPSNKVTEKGKDVELRCDPISGHTALYWYRQSLGQGLEFLIYFQGNSAPDKSGLPSDRFSAERTGGSVSTLTIQRTQQEDSAVYLCASSLVGGTGELFFGEGSRLTVL.

V and J are TRBV28 and TRBJ2-7; TRBD1 aligns across 10 bases. This CDR3 is 13 amino acids long. CDR1 is MDHEN and CDR2 is SYDVKM in the germline V gene. V trimming: 2 bases; J trimming: 6 bases; junction bases outside the gene matches: 1. DNA of the CDR3: TGTGCCAGCAGTTTAGGGACAGGGGCCGAGCAGTACTTC. This encodes CASSLGTGAEQYF.

As concerns this clonotype: A read error may account for a junction end that differs from germline. The V gene is TRBV20-1, the J gene TRBJ2-1; 8 bases line up with TRBD2. The CDR3 is 16 amino acids. The V gene's germline CDR1 is DFQATT and CDR2 SNEGSKA (reference sequence). CDR3: CCAIPPTGGNYNEQFF. The CDR3 DNA reads TGCTGTGCGATTCCCCCTACGGGAGGGAACTACAATGAGCAGTTCTTC.

This clonotype was picked up many times. CDR3 sequence reads: CAISELNEQFF. CDR3 coding DNA: TGTGCCATCAGTGAACTTAATGAGCAGTTCTTC. The V and J genes are TRBV10-3 and TRBJ2-1; no clear D. In germline, CDR1 is ENHRY, CDR2 SYGVKD. The CDR3 runs to 11 residues. Trimming stripped 3 bases from V and 7 bases from J, with 4 bases between.

The chain is built from TRBV29-1 and TRBJ2-7; a weak D match, TRBD2 (5 bases). The germline gives CDR1 SQVTM, CDR2 ANQGSEA. V was pared by 3 bases and J by 6 bases, with 12 bases between. CDR3 length: 12 amino acids. This CDR3 reads CSVDQARGEQYF. The CDR3 DNA reads TGCAGCGTTGACCAGGCTCGGGGCGAGCAGTACTTC.

This chain links TRBV7-2 with TRBJ2-1; 7 nucleotides align to TRBD2. CDR1 is SGHTA, CDR2 FQGNSA, per germline. J lost 8 bases, V lost 3 bases, and 7 bases had no gene match. The CDR3 contains 14 residues. CDR3: CASSLLAVVHEQFF. The CDR3 region has the DNA TGTGCCAGCAGCTTGCTAGCGGTGGTCCATGAGCAGTTCTTC.

V and J are TRBV4-2 and TRBJ1-2; D remains ambiguous. CDR3 length equals 15 residues. The germline V gene encodes CDR1 LGHNA and CDR2 YNFKEQ. Trimming stripped 0 bases from V and 2 bases from J, with 10 bases between. The CDR3 sequence is CASSQDLGGNYGYTF. The CDR3 nucleotides read TGTGCCAGCAGCCAAGATCTGGGAGGAAACTATGGCTACACCTTC.

V usage is TRBV7-6 and J usage is TRBJ2-1, with a tentative D call TRBD2 (5 bases). The CDR3 extends over 16 amino acids. V lost 4 bases, J lost 0 bases, and 13 bases lay in between. Germline V gives CDR1 SGHVS, CDR2 FNYEAQ. The DNA of the CDR3 is TGTGCCAGCAGCTCGCTTAGCGATAGCTCCTACAATGAGCAGTTCTTC. It yields the protein CASSSLSDSSYNEQFF.

This clonotype was seen many times. The chain is built from TRBV9 and TRBJ2-7; the D gene is possibly TRBD2 (6 bases). Germline CDR1 SGDLS, CDR2 YYNGEE. With 3 bases removed from V and 1 base from J, the gap between germline ends came to 11 bases. This CDR3 comprises 14 residues. CDR3 sequence: CASSAGTPSYEQYF. CDR3 coding DNA: TGTGCCAGCAGCGCCGGGACTCCTTCCTACGAGCAGTACTTC.

The V call is TRBV20-1, the J call TRBJ2-2; tentative D call: TRBD1 (6 bases). The germline V and J ends were trimmed by 1 base and 5 bases, with 14 bases remaining between them. This CDR3 spans 15 amino acids. Germline-derived CDR1 and CDR2 are DFQATT and SNEGSKA (reference sequence). The CDR3 reads CSARGDTGWTGELFF. In DNA form, the CDR3 reads TGCAGTGCTAGAGGGGACACTGGGTGGACCGGGGAGCTGTTTTTT.

This clonotype was seen only a few times. The CDR3 sequence is CASSLALGTSYTDTQYF. As DNA, the CDR3 is TGTGCCAGCAGCTTAGCTCTCGGGACATCCTACACAGATACGCAGTATTTT. V is TRBV7-2 and J is TRBJ2-3, with D perhaps TRBD1 (6 bases). The CDR3 consists of 17 residues. CDR1 is SGHTA and CDR2 is FQGNSA in the germline V gene. Trimming removed 0 bases from V and 2 bases from J, with 15 bases in between.

Only a few counts were recorded for this clonotype. Compared with germline, one end of the junction differs, possibly owing to a read error. The chain carries TRBV29-1 and TRBJ2-7; 9 bases match TRBD1. Germline V gene sequence: CDR1 SQVTM, CDR2 ANQGSEA. This CDR3 contains 13 residues. The CDR3 DNA reads TGCAGCGTCGAAGGGACAGGGACGTACGAGCAGTACTTC. Translating it yields CSVEGTGTYEQYF.

The chain couples TRBV19 to TRBJ1-5; 9 bases match TRBD1. Germline V gives CDR1 LNHDA, CDR2 SQIVND (reference sequence). V gave up 1 base and J gave up 2 bases; unmatched junction bases: 9. The CDR3 extends over 18 amino acids. The DNA of the CDR3 is TGTGCCAGTAGTATAGGACCCTCCTGGACAGGGGGCAATCAGCCCCAGCATTTT. Translation: CASSIGPSWTGGNQPQHF.

Turning to this clonotype: Because the CDR3 is missing its conserved closing phenylalanine or tryptophan, this is likely a read error. Because the CDR3's place on the DNA is in doubt, the DNA is left out and the CDR3 is given as listed by TCRdb. The chain has TRBV6-1 and TRBJ1-4. The length of the CDR3 is 13 amino acids, counting both ends. Per the germline V gene, CDR1 is MNHNS and CDR2 is SASEGT. CDR3: CASSEGGSPPFLG.

This rearrangement joins TRBV2 to TRBJ1-6; D is unresolved. This CDR3 has 9 amino acids. V shed 8 bases and J shed 13 bases, with 6 bases lying between them. The V gene's germline CDR1 is SNHLY and CDR2 FYNNEI. CDR3 nucleotide sequence: TGTGCCAGCTATCCGCCCCTCCACTTT. As protein: CASYPPLHF. Supplemented by reference TRBV2 and TRBJ1-6, the full variable domain reads EPEVTQTPSHQVTQMGQEVILRCVPISNHLYFYWYRQILGQKVEFLVSFYNNEISEKSEIFDDQFSVERPDGSNFTLKIRSTKLEDSAMYFCASYPPLHFGNGTRLTVT.

This clonotype was seen only a few times. The chain uses TRBV7-6 and TRBJ2-5; tentatively, D is TRBD2 (6 bases). The germline V gene has CDR1 SGHVS and CDR2 FNYEAQ. Trimming removed 5 bases at V and 6 bases at J, with 16 bases between. There are 14 residues in the CDR3. DNA of the CDR3: TGTGCCAGCAGCCCCAATCCTAGCGAACAGACCCAGTACTTC. Protein: CASSPNPSEQTQYF.

This clonotype was detected only a few times. The chain combines TRBV5-4 with TRBJ1-1; 9 positions agree with TRBD1. J lost 6 bases, V lost 7 bases, and 4 bases had no gene match. Germline loops: CDR1 SGHNT, CDR2 YYREEE (reference sequence). This CDR3 has 12 residues. The CDR3 nucleotides read TGTGCCAGCCAGACAGGGGGTTCTGAAGCTTTCTTT. This codes for CASQTGGSEAFF.

The chain is built from TRBV10-3 and TRBJ1-2, with 9 nucleotides matching TRBD1. Germline trimming cut 2 bases from V and 4 bases from J; bases unmatched to any gene: 5. The CDR3 is made up of 15 amino acids. Germline values: CDR1 ENHRY, CDR2 SYGVKD. For the CDR3, the DNA is TGTGCCATCAGTGAGACAGGGGGCAATGTCTATGGCTACACCTTC. This translates into CAISETGGNVYGYTF.

This clonotype was recorded a few times. The chain employs TRBV10-3 and TRBJ2-7, with a weak D call TRBD1 (6 bases). Germline V lookup: CDR1 ENHRY, CDR2 SYGVKD. The V end was cut by 3 bases, the J end by 0 bases, with 15 bases between. The CDR3 consists of 16 residues. The CDR3 nucleotides are TGTGCCATCAGTGAACCCACAGGGTATAGCTCCTACGAGCAGTACTTC. Protein: CAISEPTGYSSYEQYF.

The sample holds a few counts of this clonotype. This chain uses TRBV5-1 with TRBJ2-1, with TRBD2 matching over 8 bases. After removal of 3 bases from V and 6 bases from J, the junction contained 8 bases not matched to a gene. The CDR3 is 15 residues long. Looked up from germline, CDR1 is SGHRS and CDR2 is YFSETQ. The CDR3 coding sequence is TGCGCCAGCAGCTCCGGGATAGCGGGAAGCAATGAGCAGTTCTTC. It is translated as CASSSGIAGSNEQFF.

The V and J genes are TRBV20-1 and TRBJ2-3; possibly TRBD2 for D (6 bases). Germline CDR1 is DFQATT and CDR2 is SNEGSKA (reference sequence). CDR3 length: 15 residues. Trimming shortened V by 2 bases and J by 8 bases, and 20 bases separated the two germline ends. The CDR3: CSARIGPVGGGTQYF. The CDR3 DNA sequence: TGCAGTGCTAGAATAGGACCCGTCGGGGGTGGTACGCAGTATTTT.

There are a few counts of this clonotype. The genes are TRBV5-1 and TRBJ1-2, with TRBD1 as a possible D gene (5 bases). The germline gives CDR1 SGHRS, CDR2 YFSETQ. The CDR3 is 13 amino acids. V lost 3 bases and J 8 bases, leaving 14 bases between the germline ends. This chain's CDR3 is CASSWGDSSGYTF. The CDR3 coding sequence is TGCGCCAGCAGCTGGGGAGACAGTTCCGGCTACACCTTC. Filled out from reference TRBV5-1 and TRBJ1-2, the complete variable domain reads KAGVTQTPRYLIKTRGQQVTLSCSPISGHRSVSWYQQTPGQGLQFLFEYFSETQRNKGNFPGRFSGRQFSNSRSEMNVSTLELGDSALYLCASSWGDSSGYTFGSGTRLTVV.

This clonotype was seen a handful of times. The chain carries TRBV4-3 and TRBJ2-7; possibly TRBD1 for D (6 bases). The V gene's germline CDR1 is LGHNA and CDR2 YSLEER. V shed 0 bases and J shed 5 bases, with 20 bases lying between them. This CDR3 contains 17 residues. The CDR3 DNA sequence: TGCGCCAGCAGCCAAGATCCCCCCGGGACACTGAGAGACGAGCAGTACTTC. It specifies CASSQDPPGTLRDEQYF.

The chain couples TRBV5-1 to TRBJ2-3, with 8 bases that match TRBD2. Germline loops: CDR1 SGHRS, CDR2 YFSETQ. There are 16 residues in the CDR3. V was pared by 4 bases and J by 2 bases, with 9 bases of the junction left unmatched. CDR3 region: CASSLTTSGPTDTQYF. The CDR3 DNA reads TGCGCCAGCAGCCTTACAACTAGCGGACCCACAGATACGCAGTATTTT.

The chain uses TRBV6-5 and TRBJ1-1; D unclear. Per the germline V gene, CDR1 is MNHEY and CDR2 is SVGAGI. V was pared by 2 bases and J by 2 bases, with 6 bases between. The CDR3 consists of 13 residues. CDR3 sequence reads: CASSYRYNTEAFF. As DNA, the CDR3 is TGTGCCAGCAGTTACAGATACAACACTGAAGCTTTCTTT.

This clonotype has a handful of counts. The chain links TRBV12-3 or TRBV12-4 to TRBJ2-7; TRBD1 agrees at 8 bases. CDR3 size: 14 residues. Trimming took 6 bases from V and 4 from J; bases not matched to a gene: 8. CDR3: CASSRQGTVYEQYF. In DNA, the CDR3 is TGTGCCAGCAGCCGACAGGGGACGGTTTACGAGCAGTACTTC.

This clonotype was seen at least ten times. CDR3 nucleotides: TGTGCCAGCAGTCGTGGGCGGAACACTGAAGCTTTCTTT. Amino acids: CASSRGRNTEAFF. The V gene is TRBV28, the J gene TRBJ1-1; no clear D. Trimming shortened V by 5 bases and J by 1 base, and 8 bases separated the two germline ends. CDR1 is MDHEN, CDR2 SYDVKM, per germline. This CDR3 is 13 amino acids long.